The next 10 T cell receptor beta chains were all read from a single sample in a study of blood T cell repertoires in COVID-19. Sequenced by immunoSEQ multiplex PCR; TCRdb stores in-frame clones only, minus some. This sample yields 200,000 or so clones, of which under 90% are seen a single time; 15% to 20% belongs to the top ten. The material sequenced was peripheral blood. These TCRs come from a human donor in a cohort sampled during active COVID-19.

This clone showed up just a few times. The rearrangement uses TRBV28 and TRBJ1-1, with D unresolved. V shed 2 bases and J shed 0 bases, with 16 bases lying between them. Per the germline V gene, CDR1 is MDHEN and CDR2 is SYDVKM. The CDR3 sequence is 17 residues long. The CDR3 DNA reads TGTGCCAGCAGTTTAAGGACTATGGGATTGATGAACACTGAAGCTTTCTTT. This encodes CASSLRTMGLMNTEAFF.

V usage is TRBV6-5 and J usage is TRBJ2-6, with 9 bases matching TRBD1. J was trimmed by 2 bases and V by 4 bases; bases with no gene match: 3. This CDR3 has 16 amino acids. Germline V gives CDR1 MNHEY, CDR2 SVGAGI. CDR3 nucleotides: TGTGCCAGCAGTTGGACAGGGGCCACTGGGGCCAACGTCCTGACTTTC. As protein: CASSWTGATGANVLTF.

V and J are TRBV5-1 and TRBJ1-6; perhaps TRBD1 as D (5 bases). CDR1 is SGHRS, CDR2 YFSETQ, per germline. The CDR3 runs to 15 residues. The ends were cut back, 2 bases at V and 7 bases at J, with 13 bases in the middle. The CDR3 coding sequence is TGCGCCAGCAGCTTAACAGGCGGATCCAATTCACCCCTCCACTTT. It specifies CASSLTGGSNSPLHF.

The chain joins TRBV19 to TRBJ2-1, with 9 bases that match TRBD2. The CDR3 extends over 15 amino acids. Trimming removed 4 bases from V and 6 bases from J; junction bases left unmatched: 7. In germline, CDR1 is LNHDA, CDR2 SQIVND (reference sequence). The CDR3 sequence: CASSNTLAGRNEQFF. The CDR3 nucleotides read TGTGCCAGTAGTAATACCCTAGCGGGACGCAATGAGCAGTTCTTC.

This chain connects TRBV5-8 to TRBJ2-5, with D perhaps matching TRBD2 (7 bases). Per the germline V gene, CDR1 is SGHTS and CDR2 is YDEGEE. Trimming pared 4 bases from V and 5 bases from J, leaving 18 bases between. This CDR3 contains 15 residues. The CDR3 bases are TGTGCCAGCAGCCCCGAAGGACTAGGGGGGGAGACCCAGTACTTC. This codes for CASSPEGLGGETQYF.

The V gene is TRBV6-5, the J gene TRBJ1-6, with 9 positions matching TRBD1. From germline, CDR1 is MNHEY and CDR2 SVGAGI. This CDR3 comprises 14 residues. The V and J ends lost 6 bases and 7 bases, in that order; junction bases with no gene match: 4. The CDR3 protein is CASRRDRVNSPLHF. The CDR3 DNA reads TGTGCCAGCAGGCGGGACAGGGTAAATTCACCCCTCCACTTT.

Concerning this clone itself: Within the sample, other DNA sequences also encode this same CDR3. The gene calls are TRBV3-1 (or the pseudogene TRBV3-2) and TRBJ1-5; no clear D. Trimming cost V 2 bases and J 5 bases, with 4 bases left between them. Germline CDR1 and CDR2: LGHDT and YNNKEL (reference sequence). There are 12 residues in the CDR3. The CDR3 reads CASSQSDQPQHF. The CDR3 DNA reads TGTGCCAGCAGCCAATCTGATCAGCCCCAGCATTTT.

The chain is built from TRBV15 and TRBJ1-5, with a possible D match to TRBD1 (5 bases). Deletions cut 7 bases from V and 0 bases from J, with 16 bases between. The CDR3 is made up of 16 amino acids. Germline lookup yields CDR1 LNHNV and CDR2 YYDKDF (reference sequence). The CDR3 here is CATTSKAGLSNQPQHF. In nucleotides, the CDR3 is TGTGCCACCACCTCGAAAGCAGGGCTTAGCAATCAGCCCCAGCATTTT.

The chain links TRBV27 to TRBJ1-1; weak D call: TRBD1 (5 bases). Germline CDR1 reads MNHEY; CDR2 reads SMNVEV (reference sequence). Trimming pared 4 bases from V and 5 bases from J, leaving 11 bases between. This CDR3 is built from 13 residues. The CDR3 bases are TGTGCCAGCAGTTACAGGTGGGGAACTGAAGCTTTCTTT. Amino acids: CASSYRWGTEAFF.

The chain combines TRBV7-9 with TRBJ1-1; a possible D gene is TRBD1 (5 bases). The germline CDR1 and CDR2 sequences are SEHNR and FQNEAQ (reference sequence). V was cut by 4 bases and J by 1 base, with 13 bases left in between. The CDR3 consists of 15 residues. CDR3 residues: CASSSPGGKNTEAFF. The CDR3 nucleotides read TGTGCCAGCAGCTCTCCCGGGGGAAAGAACACTGAAGCTTTCTTT. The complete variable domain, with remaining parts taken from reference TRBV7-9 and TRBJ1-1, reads DTGVSQNPRHKITKRGQNVTFRCDPISEHNRLYWYRQTLGQGPEFLTYFQNEAQLEKSRLLSDRFSAERPKGSFSTLEIQRTEQGDSAMYLCASSSPGGKNTEAFFGQGTRLTVV.